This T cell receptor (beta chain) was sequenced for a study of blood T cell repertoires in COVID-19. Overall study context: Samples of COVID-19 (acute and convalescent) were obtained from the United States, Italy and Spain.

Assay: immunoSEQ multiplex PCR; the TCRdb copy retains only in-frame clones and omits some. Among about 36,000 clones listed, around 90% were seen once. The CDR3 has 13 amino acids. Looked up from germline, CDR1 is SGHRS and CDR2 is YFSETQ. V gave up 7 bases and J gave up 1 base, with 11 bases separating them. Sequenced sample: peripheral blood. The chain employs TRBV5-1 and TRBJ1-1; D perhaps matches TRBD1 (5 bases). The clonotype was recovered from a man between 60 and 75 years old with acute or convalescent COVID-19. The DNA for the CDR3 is TGCGCCAGCGCGCCAGGGCCGAACACTGAAGCTTTCTTT. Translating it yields CASAPGPNTEAFF.